The clone carrying this TCR beta chain was observed a handful of times. The antigen remains undetermined. Germline V CDR1 and CDR2: MNHEY, SVGAGI. V was pared by 7 bases and J by 6 bases, with 3 bases of the junction left unmatched. The CDR3 extends over 13 amino acids. What was sequenced were expressed TCRB transcripts, since all of the isolated RNA had been reverse transcribed. Samples of naive, central memory and regulatory T cells yielded a mean of around 3.4 million reads. Sequencing was performed with immunoSEQ multiplex PCR; in TCRdb, only in-frame clones are kept and a portion is missing. The sample includes under 350,000 clones, roughly an eighth of them seen just once. This specimen belongs to a study of beta chain features in type 1 diabetes. General study points: Any HLA-type effect on TCRB rearrangement remained unresolved here. TCRB CDR3 length was moderately but significantly reduced in all four CD4+ subsets of Type 1 diabetes patients. Fewer insertions but more deletions were seen at VDJ junctions in type 1 diabetes patients.

V is TRBV6-5 and J is TRBJ2-2; 9 bases agree with TRBD2. The sequence was collected from a man aged 30 to 45 with type 1 diabetes. Material: naive CD4+ T cells from blood. The CDR3 DNA sequence: TGTGCCAGCAACCAGCGGGAGGCCGGGGAGCTGTTTTTT. This encodes CASNQREAGELFF.